These 8 T cell receptor beta chains were all obtained from the same sample, sequenced in a study of blood T cell repertoires in COVID-19. Profiled with immunoSEQ multiplex PCR; TCRdb holds only in-frame clones, not every one. The sample contains roughly 70,000 clones, 85% to 90% of which appear only once. The source material was peripheral blood. These receptors were taken from an elderly woman with active COVID-19.

V is TRBV3-1 (or the pseudogene TRBV3-2) and J is TRBJ1-6; 8 bases agree with TRBD1. V was clipped by 4 bases and J by 0 bases; unmatched bases: 8. The CDR3 sequence is 18 residues long. CDR1 is LGHDT and CDR2 is YNNKEL in the germline V gene (reference sequence). The CDR3 spells CASSLRSTGGSYNSPLHF. CDR3 DNA: TGTGCCAGCAGCCTCAGAAGTACAGGGGGCTCCTATAATTCACCCCTCCACTTT.

The genes are TRBV7-2 and TRBJ1-1, with 8 bases that match TRBD1. V lost 5 bases and J lost 2; bases outside the gene matches: 7. CDR1 SGHTA and CDR2 FQGNSA come from the germline V gene. The CDR3 totals 15 residues. The CDR3 protein is CASSAQGAINTEAFF. The CDR3 nucleotides are TGTGCCAGCAGCGCCCAGGGGGCAATCAACACTGAAGCTTTCTTT.

The chain employs TRBV27 and TRBJ1-4; 7 bases are a match to TRBD1. The CDR3 runs to 14 residues. V dropped 4 bases and J dropped 7; count of bases not matched to a gene: 6. Germline values: CDR1 MNHEY, CDR2 SMNVEV (reference sequence). This CDR3 reads CASSYRGVGEKLFF. The CDR3, as DNA: TGTGCCAGCAGTTACAGGGGAGTGGGTGAAAAACTGTTTTTT.

The chain recombines TRBV2 with TRBJ1-6, with TRBD1 matching 9 bases. The CDR3 is 15 amino acids. V trimming: 5 bases; J trimming: 8 bases; junction bases outside the gene matches: 7. Germline assignment: CDR1 SNHLY and CDR2 FYNNEI. The CDR3 DNA reads TGTGCCAGCAGTAGGTCCGGACAGGGGTATTCACCCCTCCACTTT. Translated, it gives CASSRSGQGYSPLHF.

The rearrangement joins TRBV3-1 (or the pseudogene TRBV3-2) to TRBJ2-7; 8 positions match TRBD2. The germline gives CDR1 LGHDT, CDR2 YNNKEL (reference sequence). The junction had 7 bases not matched to a gene; V was cut back by 6 bases and J by 6 bases. There are 13 residues in the CDR3. The chain's CDR3 is CASRGAGGTEQYF. The CDR3 bases are TGTGCCAGCAGGGGGGCGGGAGGCACCGAGCAGTACTTC.

The CDR3 DNA sequence: TGTGCCAGCTCACCCCAGGGTAGCCGAGGAGAGCAGTACTTC. It yields the protein CASSPQGSRGEQYF. V and J are TRBV18 and TRBJ2-7; a possible D gene is TRBD1 (5 bases). The CDR3 extends over 14 amino acids. V dropped 3 bases and J dropped 7 bases, with 16 bases sitting between them. Germline V CDR1 and CDR2: KGHSH, LQKENI.

This clone was counted between two and nine times. The V gene is TRBV6-1, the J gene TRBJ2-3; D perhaps matches TRBD1 (6 bases). From germline, CDR1 is MNHNS and CDR2 SASEGT. The CDR3 extends over 15 amino acids. V lost 2 bases and J lost 2, with 11 bases in between. For the CDR3, the DNA is TGTGCCAGCAGTGAACAGGACAGAAACACAGATACGCAGTATTTT. This gives the protein CASSEQDRNTDTQYF.

This chain connects TRBV11-2 to TRBJ2-1, with unresolved D. Germline V gene lookup returns CDR1 SGHAT and CDR2 FQNNGV. The ends were cut back, 5 bases at V and 1 base at J, with 21 bases in the middle. There are 18 residues in the CDR3. The CDR3: CASSPLPFQPGSYNEQFF. CDR3 nucleotides: TGTGCCAGCAGCCCGCTCCCTTTCCAGCCGGGTTCCTACAATGAGCAGTTCTTC.